The 25 T cell receptor beta chains below all came from one sample that was sequenced in a study of CD8 T cells in acute hepatitis C reinfection. Assay: immunoSEQ multiplex PCR; the TCRdb copy retains only in-frame clones and omits some. The sample includes tens of thousands of clones, 70% to 90% of them seen just once. Time point specified: naive CD8 control sorted from an acute-time-point sample. The sample was naive CD8+ T cells from PBMCs. These receptors originate from a woman younger than 35 who spontaneously cleared hepatitis C infection.

V is TRBV9 and J is TRBJ2-7; 7 nucleotides align to TRBD2. Germline trimming cut 3 bases from V and 1 base from J; bases unmatched to any gene: 4. Germline-derived CDR1 and CDR2 are SGDLS and YYNGEE. This CDR3 has 14 residues. The CDR3 DNA reads TGTGCCAGCAGCGAGGGAGGGAGATCCTACGAGCAGTACTTC. This codes for CASSEGGRSYEQYF.

The rearrangement joins TRBV5-8 to TRBJ2-2, with D tentatively TRBD1 (6 bases). Germline CDR1 and CDR2: SGHTS and YDEGEE. The CDR3 contains 13 residues. Trimming left V 2 bases short and J 6 bases short, with 8 bases between. The CDR3 nucleotides read TGTGCCAGCAGCTTACAGGGTCCCGGGGAGCTGTTTTTT. Its protein is CASSLQGPGELFF.

The V and J genes are TRBV6-6 and TRBJ1-3, with D uncertain. The CDR3 sequence is 16 residues long. The V and J ends lost 0 bases and 2 bases respectively, with 11 bases between them. Germline values: CDR1 MNHNY, CDR2 SVGAGI (reference sequence). The CDR3 DNA follows: TGTGCCAGCAGTTACTCGACTGGGGAAACTGGAAACACCATATATTTT. Its translation: CASSYSTGETGNTIYF.

The chain employs TRBV9 and TRBJ2-3; 8 nucleotides agree with TRBD2. Germline lookup yields CDR1 SGDLS and CDR2 YYNGEE. V lost 7 bases and J lost 4; bases outside the gene matches: 11. This CDR3 has 15 amino acids. The CDR3 spells CASSREGHSPDTQYF. The CDR3 DNA is TGTGCCAGCTCTCGGGAGGGTCATTCCCCAGATACGCAGTATTTT.

The chain carries TRBV21-1 and TRBJ2-5; TRBD2 is the table's D call, not checked against the DNA. TRBV21-1 is shown as a pseudogene. The CDR3 is 19 amino acids. The CDR3 DNA follows: TGTGCCAGCAGCACGGAAGTTAAGGAAGCCGGGACTAGCCAAGAGACCCAGTACTTC. It codes for CASSTEVKEAGTSQETQYF.

The V and J genes are TRBV19 and TRBJ1-1; unclear D gene. The CDR3 spans 13 residues. Trimming stripped 3 bases from V and 0 bases from J, with 5 bases between. Germline V gene data show CDR1 as LNHDA and CDR2 as SQIVND (reference sequence). CDR3 loop: CASSMDLNTEAFF. The CDR3 DNA is TGTGCCAGTAGTATGGACCTGAACACTGAAGCTTTCTTT.

J is TRBJ2-7 and V is TRBV27, with D perhaps TRBD2 (6 bases). Germline V CDR1 and CDR2: MNHEY, SMNVEV (reference sequence). Trimming pared 5 bases from V and 4 bases from J, leaving 12 bases between. This CDR3 contains 13 residues. The CDR3 DNA reads TGTGCCAGCAGTCGTTCGGGGGTATACGAGCAGTACTTC. Its translation: CASSRSGVYEQYF.

The chain recombines TRBV7-9 with TRBJ2-1; no clear D gene. The V gene lost 5 bases and the J gene lost 5 bases, with 10 bases spanning the gap. The CDR3 has 13 amino acids. Germline loops: CDR1 SEHNR, CDR2 FQNEAQ (reference sequence). The CDR3 DNA is TGTGCCAGCAGCCCCCTGGGCCACAATGAGCAGTTCTTC. Amino acids: CASSPLGHNEQFF.

This rearrangement joins TRBV14 to TRBJ2-7; D is undetermined. The CDR3 has 14 amino acids. The V and J ends lost 4 bases and 3 bases respectively, with 13 bases between them. Germline V gives CDR1 SGHDN, CDR2 FVKESK. The CDR3 is CASSPLGDLYEQYF. The CDR3 bases are TGTGCCAGCAGCCCGCTAGGTGACCTCTACGAGCAGTACTTC.

The chain uses TRBV11-2 and TRBJ2-2; perhaps TRBD2 as D (5 bases). The germline V and J ends were trimmed by 4 bases and 8 bases, with 14 bases remaining between them. Germline loops: CDR1 SGHAT, CDR2 FQNNGV. CDR3 length: 14 residues. As DNA, the CDR3 is TGTGCCAGCAGCTACCCCGGGGATTCGGGGGAGCTGTTTTTT. Its protein is CASSYPGDSGELFF.

This chain uses TRBV7-9 with TRBJ2-3; TRBD1 is a possible D gene (6 bases). The CDR3 loop spans 16 amino acids. Trimming shortened V by 3 bases and J by 2 bases, and 15 bases separated the two germline ends. The germline V gene encodes CDR1 SEHNR and CDR2 FQNEAQ (reference sequence). As DNA, the CDR3 is TGTGCCAGCAGCTTGACCGGGACACGTTACACAGATACGCAGTATTTT. This gives the protein CASSLTGTRYTDTQYF.

The gene calls are TRBV19 and TRBJ1-1; D uncertain. The length of the CDR3 is 13 residues. The V end lost 3 bases, the J end lost 6 bases, and 11 bases lay between the germline ends. Looked up from germline, CDR1 is LNHDA and CDR2 is SQIVND (reference sequence). The chain's CDR3 is CASSMFAGSEAFF. Here the CDR3 DNA reads TGTGCCAGTAGTATGTTTGCGGGATCTGAAGCTTTCTTT.

V and J are TRBV28 and TRBJ2-3; TRBD2 matches at 11 bases. Germline CDR1 reads MDHEN; CDR2 reads SYDVKM. V was clipped by 4 bases and J by 2 bases; unmatched bases: 14. The CDR3 loop spans 19 amino acids. The CDR3 here is CASSSRPGSSGRATDTQYF. The CDR3 coding sequence is TGTGCCAGCAGTTCCCGGCCGGGGAGTAGCGGGAGGGCCACAGATACGCAGTATTTT.

V gene TRBV27 combines with J gene TRBJ2-3, with 9 bases identical to TRBD2. The CDR3 runs to 16 residues. Germline CDR1 is MNHEY and CDR2 is SMNVEV (reference sequence). V was clipped by 5 bases and J by 2 bases; unmatched bases: 8. The CDR3 sequence: CASSPLAGRPTDTQYF. CDR3 sequence (DNA): TGTGCCAGCAGTCCCCTAGCGGGAAGACCCACAGATACGCAGTATTTT.

V is TRBV6-5 and J is TRBJ2-3, with D perhaps matching TRBD2 (5 bases). The CDR3 has 13 residues. Trimming took 7 bases from V and 10 from J, leaving 18 bases between them. Germline lookup yields CDR1 MNHEY and CDR2 SVGAGI. CDR3 nucleotides: TGTGCCAGCAAGGACGGGCCTAGCCAGCCGCAGTATTTT. Its translation is CASKDGPSQPQYF.

The chain employs TRBV7-6 and TRBJ1-1; 7 bases map to TRBD1. V lost 4 bases and J lost 5; bases outside the gene matches: 10. CDR3 size: 15 residues. Germline CDR1 SGHVS, CDR2 FNYEAQ. Here the CDR3 reads CASSWEGAPGTEAFF. The CDR3 bases are TGTGCCAGCAGCTGGGAGGGGGCGCCGGGTACTGAAGCTTTCTTT.

CDR3: CASSLVVDMNEQFF. The DNA of the CDR3 is TGCGCCAGCAGCTTGGTGGTCGATATGAATGAGCAGTTCTTC. The J gene is TRBJ2-1, the V gene TRBV5-1, with D unresolved. Trimming pared 0 bases from V and 7 bases from J, leaving 11 bases between. The CDR3 sequence is 14 residues long. The germline CDR1 and CDR2 sequences are SGHRS and YFSETQ.

The chain recombines TRBV30 with TRBJ2-1; D remains ambiguous. CDR3 size: 14 residues. Germline V gives CDR1 GTSNPN, CDR2 SVGIG (reference sequence). V lost 4 bases to trimming and J lost 0 bases, with 10 bases between them. The CDR3 loop is CAWMGYSSYNEQFF. CDR3 nucleotide sequence: TGTGCCTGGATGGGGTATAGCTCCTACAATGAGCAGTTCTTC.

V gene TRBV7-6 combines with J gene TRBJ2-7, with 9 bases matching TRBD2. There are 14 residues in the CDR3. The V segment lost 3 bases and the J segment 5 bases; nucleotides outside the gene matches: 5. Germline lookup yields CDR1 SGHVS and CDR2 FNYEAQ. CDR3 sequence reads: CASSFSGSGDEQYF. The CDR3 region has the DNA TGTGCCAGCAGCTTTAGCGGGAGTGGGGACGAGCAGTACTTC. Full variable domain (outside the CDR3, taken from reference TRBV7-6 and TRBJ2-7): GAGVSQSPRYKVTKRGQDVALRCDPISGHVSLYWYRQALGQGPEFLTYFNYEAQQDKSGLPNDRFSAERPEGSISTLTIQRTEQRDSAMYRCASSFSGSGDEQYFGPGTRLTVT.

This chain links TRBV9 with TRBJ2-4; tentatively, D is TRBD2 (6 bases). Per the germline V gene, CDR1 is SGDLS and CDR2 is YYNGEE. With 0 bases removed from V and 0 bases from J, the gap between germline ends came to 7 bases. This CDR3 is built from 15 residues. The CDR3 DNA reads as TGTGCCAGCAGCGTAGCGGGACTAGCCAAAAACATTCAGTACTTC. Protein sequence: CASSVAGLAKNIQYF.

The rearrangement uses TRBV6-5 and TRBJ1-1, with 7 bases matching TRBD1. Per the germline V gene, CDR1 is MNHEY and CDR2 is SVGAGI. V shed 5 bases and J 5 bases; nucleotides not matched to a gene: 2. This CDR3 is built from 12 residues. As DNA, the CDR3 is TGTGCCAGCAGTCAGGGGGTGACTGAAGCTTTCTTT. Translating it yields CASSQGVTEAFF.

The chain couples TRBV7-8 to TRBJ2-1, with D uncertain. CDR1 SGHVS and CDR2 FQNEAQ come from the germline V gene. This CDR3 region has 15 residues. Trimming cost V 2 bases and J 2 bases, with 10 bases left between them. The CDR3 sequence: CASSLFRQAYNEQFF. As DNA, the CDR3 is TGTGCCAGCAGCTTATTCAGGCAGGCCTACAATGAGCAGTTCTTC.

This clone has just one count. The rearrangement joins TRBV27 to TRBJ1-1; D remains unclear. The CDR3 spans 11 residues. Looked up from germline, CDR1 is MNHEY and CDR2 is SMNVEV (reference sequence). Between the trimmed V and J ends, which lost 5 bases and 8 bases, there was a span of 9 bases. CDR3 bases: TGTGCCAGCAGTGAAGGTCCCGAAGCTTTCTTT. This sequence encodes CASSEGPEAFF.

The rearrangement uses TRBV4-2 and TRBJ2-7; weak D call: TRBD1 (5 bases). The CDR3 length is 15 residues. Trimming removed 0 bases at V and 1 base at J, with 10 bases between. Germline V gene data show CDR1 as LGHNA and CDR2 as YNFKEQ. This CDR3 is CASSQDGAGSYEQYF. The CDR3 DNA reads as TGTGCCAGCAGCCAAGATGGGGCAGGTTCCTACGAGCAGTACTTC.

The chain couples TRBV19 to TRBJ1-4; no clear D gene. The CDR3 loop spans 14 amino acids. The V and J ends lost 6 bases and 0 bases respectively, with 8 bases between them. CDR1 is LNHDA, CDR2 SQIVND, per germline (reference sequence). The CDR3 reads CASSVVATNEKLFF. CDR3 DNA: TGTGCCAGTAGCGTAGTAGCAACTAATGAAAAACTGTTTTTT. The full variable domain, with the rest looked up from reference TRBV19 and TRBJ1-4, is DGGITQSPKYLFRKEGQNVTLSCEQNLNHDAMYWYRQDPGQGLRLIYYSQIVNDFQKGDIAEGYSVSREKKESFPLTVTSAQKNPTAFYLCASSVVATNEKLFFGSGTQLSVL.